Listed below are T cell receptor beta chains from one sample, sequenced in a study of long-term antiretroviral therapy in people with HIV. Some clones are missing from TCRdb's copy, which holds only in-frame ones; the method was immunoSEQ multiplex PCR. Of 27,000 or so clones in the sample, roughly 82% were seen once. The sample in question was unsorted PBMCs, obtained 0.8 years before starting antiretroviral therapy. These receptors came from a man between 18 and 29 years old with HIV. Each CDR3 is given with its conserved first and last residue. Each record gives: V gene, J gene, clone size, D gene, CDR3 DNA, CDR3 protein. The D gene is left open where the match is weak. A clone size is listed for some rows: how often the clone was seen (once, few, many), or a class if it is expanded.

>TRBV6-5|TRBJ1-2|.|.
TGTGCCAGCAGCTCTTCGTACAGGGACTATGGCTACACCTTC
CASSSSYRDYGYTF
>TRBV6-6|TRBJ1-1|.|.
TGTGCCAGCAGCTGGGCGAACACTGAAGCTTTCTTT
CASSWANTEAFF
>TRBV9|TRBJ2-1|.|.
TGTGCCAGCAGCGTAGGCCTAGCATCCTACAATGAGCAGTTCTTC
CASSVGLASYNEQFF
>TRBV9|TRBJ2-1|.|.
TGTGCCAGCACCGGGGGGACAAATAATTACAATGAGCAGTTCTTC
CASTGGTNNYNEQFF
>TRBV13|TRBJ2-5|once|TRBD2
TGTGCCAGCAGCCCGGGAGCTAGCGGGGAGCCTGGGGGTCAAGAGACCCAGTACTTC
CASSPGASGEPGGQETQYF
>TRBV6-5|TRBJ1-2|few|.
TGTGCCAGCAGTTACTCGACAGGATCGCGATATGGCTACACCTTC
CASSYSTGSRYGYTF
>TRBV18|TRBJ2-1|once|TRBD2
TGTGCCAGCTCACCGTCGCTAGCGGGAGCAGGAAACAATGAGCAGTTCTTC
CASSPSLAGAGNNEQFF
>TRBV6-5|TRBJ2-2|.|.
TGTGCCAGCAGGGTGCGTCTCGGGGGCGGGGAGCTGTTTTTT
CASRVRLGGGELFF
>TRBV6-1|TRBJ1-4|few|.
TGTGCCAGCAGCGCATCGGGGGGGATAAGTGAAAAACTGTTTTTT
CASSASGGISEKLFF
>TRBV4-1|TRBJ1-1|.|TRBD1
TGCGCCAGCAGACGGACAGGGCTCACTGAAGCTTTCTTT
CASRRTGLTEAFF
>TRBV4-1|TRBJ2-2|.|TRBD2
TGCGCCAGCAGCCCACTAGCGGGGGGGCCGGGGGAGCTGTTTTTT
CASSPLAGGPGELFF
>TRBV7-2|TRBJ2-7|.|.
TGTGCCAGCAGCTTAGTAGGGGGGGGAGCTAGCGATCGAGAGCAGTACTTC
CASSLVGGGASDREQYF
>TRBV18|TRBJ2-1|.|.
TGTGCCAGCTCAGTGGGCGCTCCTCGGTCCGGCAATGAGCAGTTCTTC
CASSVGAPRSGNEQFF
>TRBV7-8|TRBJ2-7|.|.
TGTGCCAGCAGCTTAGTCTCTTACGAGCAGTACTTC
CASSLVSYEQYF
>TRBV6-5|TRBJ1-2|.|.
TGTGCCAGCAGTTACGATAGTCTATACTATGGCTACACCTTC
CASSYDSLYYGYTF
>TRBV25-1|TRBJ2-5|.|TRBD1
TGTGCCAGCGGTACAGGGGACCAAGAGACCCAGTACTTC
CASGTGDQETQYF
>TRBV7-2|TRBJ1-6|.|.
TGTGCCAGCAGCCCCAGACAGGCGAGCTCCTATAATTCACCCCTCCACTTT
CASSPRQASSYNSPLHF
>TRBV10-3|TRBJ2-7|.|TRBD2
TGTGCCACCAAGAGAGCGGGGGCTGGACCCCTGTGGGCCTACGAGCAGTACTTC
CATKRAGAGPLWAYEQYF
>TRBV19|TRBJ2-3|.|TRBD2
TGTGCCAGTAGAGGGGGACTAGCGGGATCAGATACGCAGTATTTT
CASRGGLAGSDTQYF
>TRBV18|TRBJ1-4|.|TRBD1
TGTGCCAGCTCACTGGGACAGGGAGAGGAAAAACTGTTTTTT
CASSLGQGEEKLFF